This TCR beta chain was sequenced in a study of Tregs in tolerant kidney transplant recipients. TCRdb's copy holds only in-frame clones and misses some; the assay was immunoSEQ multiplex PCR. The table lists 62,000 or so clones, 95% to 98% of them singletons. V was clipped by 2 bases and J by 7 bases, with 21 bases between them. Germline lookup yields CDR1 MNHEY and CDR2 SMNVEV (reference sequence). The CDR3 is 17 amino acids. Sequenced here: Tregs from blood, sampled before the transplant. The V gene is TRBV27, the J gene TRBJ2-1; D is undetermined. The sequence came from a human donor who received a combined kidney and bone marrow transplant. The CDR3 nucleotides are TGTGCCAGCAGTTTAACTCCAAGAACGAACGCTCATAATGAGCAGTTCTTC. Translation: CASSLTPRTNAHNEQFF.